This passage covers 28 T cell receptor beta chains from one sample sequenced in a study of T cell responses to AZD1222 COVID-19 vaccine. The repertoire was sequenced with immunoSEQ multiplex PCR; TCRdb's copy has only in-frame clones and lacks some. Among over 100,000 clones listed, approximately 91% were seen once. This sample comprised peripheral blood, obtained on day 0 of AZD1222 vaccination. The receptor source for this set is an adult in good health.

The chain uses TRBV2 and TRBJ2-4; D may be TRBD2 (6 bases). The germline V gene encodes CDR1 SNHLY and CDR2 FYNNEI. The CDR3 totals 12 residues. Trimming took off 7 bases at V and 6 bases at J, with 10 bases between the two ends. The DNA of the CDR3 is TGTGCCAGCAAGGAGGGCGGAAACATTCAGTACTTC. Translating gives CASKEGGNIQYF. Drawing the rest from reference TRBV2 and TRBJ2-4, the complete variable domain is EPEVTQTPSHQVTQMGQEVILRCVPISNHLYFYWYRQILGQKVEFLVSFYNNEISEKSEIFDDQFSVERPDGSNFTLKIRSTKLEDSAMYFCASKEGGNIQYFGAGTRLSVL.

The rearrangement joins TRBV6-1 to TRBJ1-2; D gene unclear. The CDR3 runs 14 residues. With 3 bases removed from V and 1 base from J, the gap between germline ends came to 9 bases. In germline, CDR1 is MNHNS, CDR2 SASEGT. The DNA for the CDR3 is TGTGCCAGCAGTGAGTCCGTACTTAACTATGGCTACACCTTC. Translated: CASSESVLNYGYTF.

The chain recombines TRBV7-3 with TRBJ2-1; 11 nucleotides agree with TRBD2. In germline, CDR1 is SGHTA, CDR2 FQGTGA. This CDR3 comprises 17 residues. V was clipped by 4 bases and J by 5 bases; unmatched bases: 10. The CDR3 nucleotides read TGTGCCAGCAGCTCCACTAGCGGGAGTGCCCTCGACAATGAGCAGTTCTTC. Encoded protein: CASSSTSGSALDNEQFF. The complete variable domain, with remaining parts taken from reference TRBV7-3 and TRBJ2-1, reads GAGVSQTPSNKVTEKGKYVELRCDPISGHTALYWYRQSLGQGPEFLIYFQGTGAADDSGLPNDRFFAVRPEGSVSTLKIQRTERGDSAVYLCASSSTSGSALDNEQFFGPGTRLTVL.

V gene TRBV13 combines with J gene TRBJ2-2, with 10 bases fitting TRBD1. There are 14 residues in the CDR3. Germline trimming cut 9 bases from V and 5 bases from J; bases unmatched to any gene: 6. Germline V gene sequence: CDR1 PRHDT, CDR2 FYEKMQ (reference sequence). The chain's CDR3 is CASRQGAGTGELFF. CDR3 in DNA: TGTGCCAGTAGACAGGGGGCAGGGACCGGGGAGCTGTTTTTT.

The J gene is TRBJ2-1, the V gene TRBV28; 9 nucleotides align to TRBD2. Germline-derived CDR1 and CDR2 are MDHEN and SYDVKM. V shed 6 bases and J 14 bases; nucleotides not matched to a gene: 11. The CDR3 totals 13 residues. CDR3 sequence: CASRRLAGWEEFF. The CDR3 nucleotides are TGTGCCAGCAGGAGGCTAGCGGGATGGGAAGAGTTCTTC.

The chain uses TRBV28 and TRBJ1-2; D not certain. The CDR3 contains 11 residues. Looked up from germline, CDR1 is MDHEN and CDR2 is SYDVKM. Trimming took 10 bases from V and 8 from J, leaving 14 bases between them. This chain's CDR3 is CATTGESGYTF. CDR3 DNA: TGTGCCACCACCGGGGAATCGGGCTACACCTTC.

The gene calls are TRBV29-1 and TRBJ2-1; D might be TRBD1 (6 bases). The CDR3 is 15 residues long. The V end was cut by 7 bases, the J end by 0 bases, with 16 bases between. Germline V gene data show CDR1 as SQVTM and CDR2 as ANQGSEA. CDR3 in amino acids: CSAYGGLSSYNEQFF. The CDR3 DNA is TGCAGCGCATATGGGGGCCTGAGCTCCTACAATGAGCAGTTCTTC.

This chain links TRBV3-1 (or the pseudogene TRBV3-2) with TRBJ2-7; 7 nucleotides line up with TRBD1. Germline V gene sequence: CDR1 LGHDT, CDR2 YNNKEL (reference sequence). J gave up 2 bases and V 1 base, and 11 bases lay outside the gene matches. The CDR3 covers 17 residues. CDR3 bases: TGTGCCAGCAGCCAAGGGTTTCGGGGACAGCTCGCCTACGAGCAGTACTTC. It codes for CASSQGFRGQLAYEQYF.

CDR3 loop: CAWRGTGGNGYTF. CDR3 nucleotide sequence: TGTGCCTGGAGAGGGACAGGGGGAAATGGCTACACCTTC. J is TRBJ1-2 and V is TRBV30, with 11 bases fitting TRBD1. Per germline, CDR1 GTSNPN and CDR2 SVGIG (reference sequence). There are 13 residues in the CDR3. J lost 6 bases, V lost 3 bases, and 3 bases had no gene match.

V and J are TRBV5-6 and TRBJ2-1; TRBD2 might be the D (6 bases). The V end was cut by 0 bases, the J end by 0 bases, with 7 bases between. The CDR3 contains 15 residues. CDR1 and CDR2 from the germline V gene are SGHDT and YYEEEE. The CDR3 region has the DNA TGTGCCAGCAGCTTGGGCGGGACCTCCTACAATGAGCAGTTCTTC. Its translation: CASSLGGTSYNEQFF.

V usage is TRBV6-5 and J usage is TRBJ1-6, with TRBD1 matching over 9 bases. Germline V gene sequence: CDR1 MNHEY, CDR2 SVGAGI. This CDR3 is built from 14 residues. The V segment lost 6 bases and the J segment 8 bases; nucleotides outside the gene matches: 5. The CDR3, as DNA: TGTGCCAGCAGGCCGACAGGGGGGGATTCACCCCTCCACTTT. It specifies CASRPTGGDSPLHF.

This clone was seen only a few times. The chain uses TRBV6-2 or TRBV6-3 and TRBJ2-7; the D is unclear. The CDR3 consists of 14 residues. The V end lost 0 bases, the J end lost 3 bases, and 9 bases lay between the germline ends. From germline, CDR1 is MNHEY and CDR2 SVGEGT. CDR3 sequence: CASSYSSSSYEQYF. The CDR3 nucleotides read TGTGCCAGCAGTTACTCGTCCAGCAGCTACGAGCAGTACTTC.

V is TRBV3-1 (or the pseudogene TRBV3-2) and J is TRBJ1-6; maybe TRBD1 (6 bases). Trimming pared 4 bases from V and 13 bases from J, leaving 14 bases between. This CDR3 contains 13 residues. Germline assignment: CDR1 LGHDT and CDR2 YNNKEL (reference sequence). CDR3 protein: CASSRPEGGPLHF. The CDR3, as DNA: TGTGCCAGCAGCCGCCCCGAGGGGGGCCCCCTCCACTTT.

The chain combines TRBV13 with TRBJ2-5; TRBD1 might be the D (6 bases). The CDR3 runs 16 residues. Trimming shortened V by 5 bases and J by 1 base, and 17 bases separated the two germline ends. Germline V gene sequence: CDR1 PRHDT, CDR2 FYEKMQ (reference sequence). As DNA, the CDR3 is TGTGCCAGCAGCCCTCAGGGGTATAGGGGCCAAGAGACCCAGTACTTC. It yields the protein CASSPQGYRGQETQYF. Variable domain in full (rest from reference TRBV13 and TRBJ2-5): AAGVIQSPRHLIKEKRETATLKCYPIPRHDTVYWYQQGPGQDPQFLISFYEKMQSDKGSIPDRFSAQQFSDYHSELNMSSLELGDSALYFCASSPQGYRGQETQYFGPGTRLLVL.

This rearrangement joins TRBV6-5 to TRBJ1-1; D gene ambiguous. This CDR3 has 14 amino acids. V gave up 0 bases and J gave up 6 bases, with 11 bases separating them. Germline CDR1 MNHEY, CDR2 SVGAGI. The CDR3 nucleotides are TGTGCCAGCAGTTACTCCCGACCAGAGGCTGAAGCTTTCTTT. Its protein product is CASSYSRPEAEAFF.

A single count supports this clone. The chain uses TRBV19 and TRBJ1-6, with D unresolved. The CDR3 spans 16 residues. The V gene's germline CDR1 is LNHDA and CDR2 SQIVND (reference sequence). Between the trimmed V and J ends, which lost 5 bases and 9 bases, there was a span of 20 bases. The CDR3 nucleotides read TGTGCCAGTAGTTGGACCGGACCCCCACCCGGTTCACCCCTCCACTTT. Its translation is CASSWTGPPPGSPLHF.

The V gene is TRBV30, the J gene TRBJ1-2; D not certain. The CDR3 length is 13 residues. CDR1 and CDR2 (germline): GTSNPN, SVGIG (reference sequence). V was clipped by 5 bases and J by 5 bases, with 15 bases between them. In DNA form, the CDR3 reads TGTGCCTGGGATCCCCCAGGCGGGTATGGCTACACCTTC. Translating it yields CAWDPPGGYGYTF.

The V and J genes are TRBV19 and TRBJ1-5; D is ambiguous. Deletions cut 6 bases from V and 2 bases from J, with 5 bases between. The CDR3 contains 12 residues. Germline values: CDR1 LNHDA, CDR2 SQIVND (reference sequence). CDR3 loop: CASREGNQPQHF. For the CDR3, the DNA is TGTGCCAGTAGGGAAGGCAATCAGCCCCAGCATTTT.

This sequence joins TRBV6-5 and TRBJ1-3, with D unclear. Trimming took 7 bases from V and 0 from J, leaving 13 bases between them. This CDR3 region has 15 residues. The V gene's germline CDR1 is MNHEY and CDR2 SVGAGI. CDR3 sequence: CASKGTGLSGNTIYF. CDR3 bases: TGTGCCAGCAAAGGAACGGGCCTCTCTGGAAACACCATATATTTT.

There are a few counts of this clone. This chain links TRBV29-1 with TRBJ1-1; TRBD1 agrees at 8 bases. The length of the CDR3 is 12 residues. The V gene end was trimmed by 1 base and the J gene end by 10 bases; junction bases not matched to a gene: 5. The germline CDR1 and CDR2 sequences are SQVTM and ANQGSEA. The CDR3 DNA sequence: TGCAGCGTTGAAGGAGGGGACAGGACAGCTTTCTTT. Its protein product is CSVEGGDRTAFF. The full variable domain, with the rest looked up from reference TRBV29-1 and TRBJ1-1, is SAVISQKPSRDICQRGTSLTIQCQVDSQVTMMFWYRQQPGQSLTLIATANQGSEATYESGFVIDKFPISRPNLTFSTLTVSNMSPEDSSIYLCSVEGGDRTAFFGQGTRLTVV.

Note on this clone: Because the CDR3's place on the DNA is in doubt, the DNA is left out and the CDR3 is given as listed by TCRdb. CDR3 sequence reads: CASGLGTGLTDTQYF. This chain joins TRBV12-5 and TRBJ2-3; no check of the table's D call, TRBD2, against the DNA was made. Looked up from germline, CDR1 is LGHNT and CDR2 is FRNRAP. The CDR3 region is 15 residues in length, termini included.

This clone is a singleton in its sample. J is TRBJ2-2 and V is TRBV2, with a tentative D call TRBD1 (6 bases). The V end was cut by 1 base, the J end by 1 base, with 7 bases between. The V gene's germline CDR1 is SNHLY and CDR2 FYNNEI. The CDR3 is 15 residues long. In DNA form, the CDR3 reads TGTGCCAGCAGTGAAGGGGGGCTGAACACCGGGGAGCTGTTTTTT. It is translated as CASSEGGLNTGELFF.

This clone came up a few times. The V call is TRBV2, the J call TRBJ1-5; D call uncertain. V gave up 0 bases and J gave up 6 bases, with 12 bases separating them. Germline V gives CDR1 SNHLY, CDR2 FYNNEI. CDR3 length: 15 residues. The CDR3 DNA reads as TGTGCCAGCAGTGAAGCTGGCCGGGTAAGTCAGCCCCAGCATTTT. Translated: CASSEAGRVSQPQHF.

The rearrangement joins TRBV6-9 to TRBJ2-1; TRBD2 aligns across 9 bases. Losses at the gene ends were 8 bases for V and 4 bases for J; bases not matched to a gene: 6. The germline V gene encodes CDR1 MNHGY and CDR2 SVAAGI. This CDR3 comprises 14 residues. The CDR3 loop reads CASERREGYNEQFF. In nucleotides, the CDR3 is TGTGCCAGCGAACGGCGGGAGGGTTACAATGAGCAGTTCTTC.

The J gene is TRBJ2-3, the V gene TRBV27; D is perhaps TRBD1 (6 bases). Germline CDR1 is MNHEY and CDR2 is SMNVEV (reference sequence). Trimming removed 5 bases at V and 3 bases at J, with 18 bases between. The CDR3 consists of 16 residues. The CDR3 DNA reads TGTGCCAGCAGTCCATCGTGGGGCAGGGGTACAGATACGCAGTATTTT. Translated, it gives CASSPSWGRGTDTQYF.

The chain combines TRBV10-3 with TRBJ1-2, with 7 bases fitting TRBD1. V dropped 10 bases and J dropped 3; count of bases not matched to a gene: 8. CDR1 is ENHRY, CDR2 SYGVKD, per germline. The CDR3 loop spans 13 amino acids. The CDR3 here is CATEGQGDYGYTF. In DNA, the CDR3 is TGTGCCACTGAAGGGCAGGGGGACTATGGCTACACCTTC.

CDR3 nucleotide sequence: TGTGCCAGCAGCTTTTTGGCGGGAAGGTCCTACAATGAGCAGTTCTTC. Protein sequence: CASSFLAGRSYNEQFF. This chain joins TRBV11-3 and TRBJ2-1, with D possibly being TRBD2 (6 bases). Germline assignment: CDR1 SGHNT and CDR2 YENEEA. The length of the CDR3 is 16 residues. V lost 3 bases to trimming and J lost 1 base, with 13 bases between them.

This clone was observed a single time. This chain joins TRBV6-4 and TRBJ1-6, with D perhaps matching TRBD1 (5 bases). CDR3 length: 14 amino acids. CDR1 is MRHNA and CDR2 is SNTAGT in the germline V gene. The V gene lost 3 bases and the J gene lost 3 bases, with 6 bases spanning the gap. The CDR3 sequence is CASSEGGYNSPLHF. In nucleotides, the CDR3 is TGTGCCAGCAGTGAGGGGGGCTATAATTCACCCCTCCACTTT.